One and the same sample provided the 5 T cell receptor beta chains below, sequenced in a study of shared T cell receptors in the human thymus. Sequencing used immunoSEQ multiplex PCR; TCRdb keeps in-frame clones, though not all of them. The table includes 500,000 to 850,000 clones, over 75% detected once. Another study also made use of these data, one on human thymus T cells.

Sequencing was carried out using thymocytes. Every receptor here comes from a boy under two years old with a congenital heart defect.

The CDR3 reads CASSLGQDNYGYTF. For the CDR3, the DNA is TGTGCCAGCAGTTTGGGACAGGATAACTATGGCTACACCTTC. The chain carries TRBV28 and TRBJ1-2; 8 nucleotides agree with TRBD1. The CDR3 totals 14 residues. Looked up from germline, CDR1 is MDHEN and CDR2 is SYDVKM. V dropped 3 bases and J dropped 1; count of bases not matched to a gene: 1.

The chain uses TRBV29-1 and TRBJ2-3; possibly TRBD2 for D (6 bases). CDR1 and CDR2 (germline): SQVTM, ANQGSEA. V was pared by 4 bases and J by 7 bases, with 12 bases between. The CDR3 is made up of 12 amino acids. The CDR3, as DNA: TGCAGCGTTGTAGGGAGGACTAATACGCAGTATTTT. Translating gives CSVVGRTNTQYF.

This chain joins TRBV23-1 and TRBJ2-7; tentative D call: TRBD1 (5 bases). TRBV23-1 is treated as an ORF (open reading frame) with a function not yet certain. The CDR3 runs to 16 residues. With 0 bases removed from V and 4 bases from J, the gap between germline ends came to 16 bases. CDR3 sequence: CASSQSSAGHQYEQYF. The CDR3 region has the DNA TGCGCCAGCAGTCAATCGTCCGCAGGGCATCAATACGAGCAGTACTTC.

This clone appeared a single time. The chain links TRBV7-2 to TRBJ2-7, with D tentatively TRBD2 (6 bases). V shed 2 bases and J shed 3 bases, with 17 bases lying between them. Germline V gene sequence: CDR1 SGHTA, CDR2 FQGNSA. The CDR3 runs 16 residues. The CDR3 sequence: CASSLLGGGSLYEQYF. The CDR3 nucleotides are TGTGCCAGCAGCTTATTGGGGGGAGGCTCCCTCTACGAGCAGTACTTC.

V usage is TRBV5-4 and J usage is TRBJ2-1, with no clear D. Trimming removed 4 bases from V and 7 bases from J, with 9 bases in between. The germline V gene has CDR1 SGHNT and CDR2 YYREEE (reference sequence). CDR3 length: 12 residues. The CDR3 DNA reads TGTGCCAGCAGCCAGCGTAGTAATGAGCAGTTCTTC. Translated: CASSQRSNEQFF. Using reference TRBV5-4 and TRBJ2-1 for the parts outside the CDR3, the full variable domain is ETGVTQSPTHLIKTRGQQVTLRCSSQSGHNTVSWYQQALGQGPQFIFQYYREEENGRGNFPPRFSGLQFPNYSSELNVNALELDDSALYLCASSQRSNEQFFGPGTRLTVL.